These 32 T cell receptor beta chains came from one sample sequenced in a study of T cell repertoires in cytomegalovirus infection. TCRdb re-analysed the reads in MiXCR, keeping a single row per CDR3 protein. In the table there are over 150,000 distinct CDR3 sequences, under 25% of which are singletons. The sample taken for sequencing was PBMCs. These receptors all come from a human donor in good health (CMV status not recorded). Some clones in this sample may be carry-over from other donors' samples.

This clonotype was seen a few times. This sequence joins TRBV5-1 and TRBJ2-7, with D maybe TRBD2 (5 bases). Germline V gene lookup returns CDR1 SGHRS and CDR2 YFSETQ. The CDR3 covers 15 residues. V was shortened by 1 base and J by 0 bases, with 11 bases between the two germline ends. The CDR3, as DNA: TGCGCCAGCAGCTTGTACGGACGGGACTCCTACGAGCAGTACTTC. Translation gives CASSLYGRDSYEQYF.

The V gene is TRBV9, the J gene TRBJ1-2; 9 bases are shared with TRBD1. This CDR3 region has 15 residues. Trimming took 6 bases from V and 9 from J; bases not matched to a gene: 15. The germline CDR1 and CDR2 sequences are SGDLS and YYNGEE. The CDR3 here is CASNRGQEGPRSYTF. The CDR3 DNA follows: TGTGCCAGCAACAGGGGGCAGGAGGGCCCTCGTAGCTACACCTTC. The full variable domain, with the rest looked up from reference TRBV9 and TRBJ1-2, is DSGVTQTPKHLITATGQRVTLRCSPRSGDLSVYWYQQSLDQGLQFLIQYYNGEERAKGNILERFSAQQFPDLHSELNLSSLELGDSALYFCASNRGQEGPRSYTFGSGTRLTVV.

V gene TRBV4-1 combines with J gene TRBJ1-1; D unclear. In germline, CDR1 is MGHRA, CDR2 YSYEKL. The CDR3 runs to 12 residues. V was cut by 5 bases and J by 6 bases, with 10 bases left in between. CDR3 amino acids: CASSRGTAEAFF. CDR3 in DNA: TGCGCCAGCAGCAGAGGAACGGCTGAAGCTTTCTTT.

The chain recombines TRBV19 with TRBJ2-3; D perhaps matches TRBD2 (5 bases). Germline CDR1 LNHDA, CDR2 SQIVND (reference sequence). The germline V and J ends were trimmed by 7 bases and 5 bases, with 19 bases remaining between them. The CDR3 extends over 15 amino acids. CDR3 DNA: TGTGCCAGTACCTCGGAGGCCTGGATGCAAGATACGCAGTATTTT. It yields the protein CASTSEAWMQDTQYF.

This clonotype was picked up many times. This chain links TRBV12-3 or TRBV12-4 with TRBJ1-6; D gene uncertain. The CDR3 totals 16 residues. The V gene lost 6 bases and the J gene lost 6 bases, with 18 bases spanning the gap. The CDR3 bases are TGTGCCAGCAGCCAAGTAGGGAGACACCTTAATTCACCCCTCCACTTT. The encoded protein is CASSQVGRHLNSPLHF.

In its sample, this clonotype was seen many times. The rearrangement links TRBV7-2 to TRBJ1-1, with D tentatively TRBD1 (6 bases). This CDR3 is 13 amino acids long. Germline V gene sequence: CDR1 SGHTA, CDR2 FQGNSA. The germline V and J ends were trimmed by 5 bases and 5 bases, with 12 bases remaining between them. The CDR3 DNA follows: TGTGCCAGCAGCCGTCCAGGGGTGACTGAAGCTTTCTTT. Amino acid sequence: CASSRPGVTEAFF.

The CDR3 DNA reads as TGTGCCAGCAGCTTAGGCCCGGGACGCCGAACGGAGACCCAGTACTTC. It translates to CASSLGPGRRTETQYF. V usage is TRBV7-6 and J usage is TRBJ2-5; D could derive from TRBD1 or TRBD2 (5 bases each). Germline V gives CDR1 SGHVS, CDR2 FNYEAQ. The CDR3 spans 16 residues. Trimming shortened V by 1 base and J by 5 bases, and 17 bases separated the two germline ends.

The chain employs TRBV12-5 and TRBJ2-1; TRBD2 matches 14 bases. Unmatched junction bases numbered 3, after V lost 5 bases and J lost 9 bases. The CDR3 runs to 14 residues. Per the germline V gene, CDR1 is LGHNT and CDR2 is FRNRAP. CDR3 nucleotide sequence: TGTGCTAGTGGTGGACTAGCGGGAGGAACTGAGCAGTTCTTC. It translates to CASGGLAGGTEQFF.

The chain carries TRBV6-9 and TRBJ2-7, with no clear D. Per the germline V gene, CDR1 is MNHGY and CDR2 is SVAAGI. Deletions cut 3 bases from V and 2 bases from J, with 17 bases between. The CDR3 is 16 amino acids. The CDR3 reads CASSYRLSQAAYEQYF. The CDR3 DNA sequence: TGTGCCAGCAGTTACCGCTTGAGCCAGGCCGCCTACGAGCAGTACTTC.

This chain connects TRBV20-1 to TRBJ2-7, with 8 bases aligning to TRBD1. V lost 0 bases and J lost 5; bases outside the gene matches: 12. Germline V gene lookup returns CDR1 DFQATT and CDR2 SNEGSKA (reference sequence). The CDR3 extends over 16 amino acids. The CDR3 DNA reads TGCAGTGCTAGAGATCGCCCCGACAGGGGCATCGACGAGCAGTACTTC. This codes for CSARDRPDRGIDEQYF.

This clonotype was picked up many times. CDR3 bases: TGTGCCAGCAGCTTTACCGGGACAGGGAACACTGAAGCTTTCTTT. It specifies CASSFTGTGNTEAFF. The chain links TRBV7-9 to TRBJ1-1; 8 bases agree with TRBD1. Per germline, CDR1 SEHNR and CDR2 FQNEAQ (reference sequence). The CDR3 totals 15 residues. Trimming removed 3 bases from V and 1 base from J; junction bases left unmatched: 4.

Notes on this clonotype: Sequence at one end of the junction differs from germline and may be a read error. The chain combines TRBV6-2 or TRBV6-3 with TRBJ2-5; D possibly corresponds to TRBD2 (5 bases). Germline CDR1 reads MNHEY; CDR2 reads SVGEGT. The CDR3 loop spans 14 amino acids. The CDR3 region is CATSRTAPGETQYF. The CDR3, as DNA: TGTGCCACCAGTCGGACGGCTCCGGGGGAGACCCAGTACTTC.

This clonotype has more than one count but fewer than ten. This sequence joins TRBV6-1 and TRBJ1-2; D perhaps matches TRBD1 (5 bases). The CDR3 is 14 amino acids. Trimming removed 10 bases at V and 0 bases at J, with 15 bases between. Germline lookup yields CDR1 MNHNS and CDR2 SASEGT. CDR3: CATNRDASNYGYTF. The DNA of the CDR3 is TGTGCCACTAACCGGGACGCATCTAACTATGGCTACACCTTC.

This clonotype turned up a few times. The V gene is TRBV19, the J gene TRBJ2-2; D possibly corresponds to TRBD1 (6 bases). Germline values: CDR1 LNHDA, CDR2 SQIVND (reference sequence). There are 16 residues in the CDR3. V lost 6 bases, J lost 5 bases, and 19 bases lay in between. CDR3 nucleotides: TGTGCCAGTAGCCTGTGGGCAGGGGCTGGGACCGGGGAGCTGTTTTTT. Residues: CASSLWAGAGTGELFF.

This clonotype appeared a few times. The chain couples TRBV20-1 to TRBJ2-7; 12 nucleotides align to TRBD1. Per germline, CDR1 DFQATT and CDR2 SNEGSKA (reference sequence). The J segment lost 9 bases and the V segment lost 5 bases, leaving 8 bases of the junction unmatched. The CDR3 is 13 residues long. The CDR3 DNA reads TGCAGTGCTGCTACCGGGACAGGGGGCGTGCAGTACTTC. This sequence encodes CSAATGTGGVQYF.

Many counts were recorded for this clonotype. The chain links TRBV7-6 to TRBJ1-2, with unresolved D. V was shortened by 1 base and J by 1 base, with 7 bases between the two germline ends. The CDR3 has 14 amino acids. Looked up from germline, CDR1 is SGHVS and CDR2 is FNYEAQ. The CDR3 here is CASSLDPVNYGYTF. The CDR3 DNA is TGTGCCAGCAGCTTAGATCCGGTTAACTATGGCTACACCTTC.

This clonotype appeared many times. The gene calls are TRBV7-3 and TRBJ2-2, with 10 bases fitting TRBD2. Germline lookup yields CDR1 SGHTA and CDR2 FQGTGA. The CDR3 extends over 16 amino acids. J was trimmed by 1 base and V by 2 bases; bases with no gene match: 1. DNA of the CDR3: TGTGCCAGCAGCTTACCTAGCGGGAGGAACACCGGGGAGCTGTTTTTT. It yields the protein CASSLPSGRNTGELFF.

In its sample, this clonotype was seen once. A much larger clone is a single base away; this may be a read error. V and J are TRBV12-3 or TRBV12-4 and TRBJ1-1; D perhaps matches TRBD1 (6 bases). This CDR3 spans 14 amino acids. The CDR3 DNA reads TGTGCCTGCAGTTTGGGACACCAGAACACTGAAGCTTTCTTT. Its protein product is CACSLGHQNTEAFF.

This clonotype was observed a few times. The V gene is TRBV7-2, the J gene TRBJ2-6; 7 bases are shared with TRBD1. Trimming removed 5 bases from V and 0 bases from J; junction bases left unmatched: 4. CDR1 SGHTA and CDR2 FQGNSA come from the germline V gene. The CDR3 consists of 16 residues. CDR3: CASSRDRPSGANVLTF. CDR3 coding DNA: TGTGCCAGCAGCCGGGACAGACCCTCTGGGGCCAACGTCCTGACTTTC.

With regard to this clonotype: A much larger clone lies one base from this, so it may be a read error. J is TRBJ1-4 and V is TRBV15; D is unclear. Looked up from germline, CDR1 is LNHNV and CDR2 is YYDKDF (reference sequence). The CDR3 sequence is 15 residues long. The CDR3 region has the DNA TGTGCCACCTGCAGAGCGAAAGGGCCTAATGAAAAACTGTTTTTT. Its protein product is CATCRAKGPNEKLFF.

The chain has TRBV19 and TRBJ2-3; D remains unclear. V was clipped by 3 bases and J by 0 bases, with 10 bases between them. The CDR3 consists of 15 residues. The germline gives CDR1 LNHDA, CDR2 SQIVND (reference sequence). The CDR3 region has the DNA TGTGCCAGTAGTATCCTCGACACTAGCACAGATACGCAGTATTTT. Translation: CASSILDTSTDTQYF.

The chain combines TRBV7-3 with TRBJ2-6; 7 bases align to TRBD2. The J segment lost 4 bases and the V segment lost 2 bases, leaving 8 bases of the junction unmatched. The CDR3 extends over 17 amino acids. Germline assignment: CDR1 SGHTA and CDR2 FQGTGA. Here the CDR3 DNA reads TGTGCCAGCAGCTTAGTTGCGGGAGCCCCCGGGGCCAACGTCCTGACTTTC. It encodes CASSLVAGAPGANVLTF. Drawing the rest from reference TRBV7-3 and TRBJ2-6, the complete variable domain is GAGVSQTPSNKVTEKGKYVELRCDPISGHTALYWYRQSLGQGPEFLIYFQGTGAADDSGLPNDRFFAVRPEGSVSTLKIQRTERGDSAVYLCASSLVAGAPGANVLTFGAGSRLTVL.

The chain is built from TRBV29-1 and TRBJ2-3, with D possibly being TRBD1 (6 bases). The length of the CDR3 is 11 residues. V lost 6 bases to trimming and J lost 3 bases, with 7 bases between them. In germline, CDR1 is SQVTM, CDR2 ANQGSEA. The chain's CDR3 is CSVGATDTQYF. CDR3 DNA sequence: TGCAGCGTGGGGGCTACAGATACGCAGTATTTT.

This clonotype was detected a few times. The DNA of the CDR3 is TGTGCCAGCAGCCCCGGGGGGGGGGCCCCCTACAATGAGCAGTTCTTC. This translates into CASSPGGGAPYNEQFF. This chain joins TRBV7-8 and TRBJ2-1; 8 bases map to TRBD2. The CDR3 length is 16 residues. V shed 5 bases, J shed 2 bases, and the junction held 8 bases outside the gene matches. Germline values: CDR1 SGHVS, CDR2 FQNEAQ.

This clonotype turned up a few times. The chain is built from TRBV5-4 and TRBJ2-3, with 7 bases aligning to TRBD1. CDR1 SGHNT and CDR2 YYREEE come from the germline V gene (reference sequence). This CDR3 comprises 17 residues. The junction had 9 bases not matched to a gene; V was cut back by 0 bases and J by 2 bases. In nucleotides, the CDR3 is TGTGCCAGCAGCTTGGCCCGCGGCAGGGGGTACACAGATACGCAGTATTTT. Protein product: CASSLARGRGYTDTQYF. The whole variable domain, remainder taken from reference TRBV5-4 and TRBJ2-3, is ETGVTQSPTHLIKTRGQQVTLRCSSQSGHNTVSWYQQALGQGPQFIFQYYREEENGRGNFPPRFSGLQFPNYSSELNVNALELDDSALYLCASSLARGRGYTDTQYFGPGTRLTVL.

This clonotype occurred a few times. V is TRBV12-3 or TRBV12-4 and J is TRBJ1-6, with 7 bases identical to TRBD1. The V segment lost 2 bases and the J segment 5 bases; nucleotides outside the gene matches: 3. The CDR3 has 15 residues. The CDR3 sequence: CASSLRQGNNSPLHF. CDR3 nucleotides: TGTGCCAGCAGTTTAAGACAGGGAAATAATTCACCCCTCCACTTT.

The chain has TRBV6-2 or TRBV6-3 and TRBJ1-1, with D unresolved. The CDR3 is 14 residues long. Trimming took 7 bases from V and 5 from J, leaving 17 bases between them. Looked up from germline, CDR1 is MNHEY and CDR2 is SVGEGT. In DNA, the CDR3 is TGTGCCAGCACCTTAGCCCTCCGGGCTACTGAAGCTTTCTTT. Translating gives CASTLALRATEAFF.

This clonotype was counted ten times or more. The V call is TRBV7-2, the J call TRBJ2-5, with 8 positions matching TRBD2. This CDR3 comprises 15 residues. Germline values: CDR1 SGHTA, CDR2 FQGNSA. J gave up 5 bases and V 5 bases, and 10 bases lay outside the gene matches. Written as DNA, the CDR3 is TGTGCCAGCAGCCCCAGGACCGGGGGGGTTGAGACCCAGTACTTC. Its translation is CASSPRTGGVETQYF. Together with reference TRBV7-2 and TRBJ2-5, the CDR3 gives the full variable domain: GAGVSQSPSNKVTEKGKDVELRCDPISGHTALYWYRQSLGQGLEFLIYFQGNSAPDKSGLPSDRFSAERTGGSVSTLTIQRTQQEDSAVYLCASSPRTGGVETQYFGPGTRLLVL.

This clonotype occurred many times. The chain couples TRBV2 to TRBJ1-4; no clear D gene. The CDR3 has 14 amino acids. V was trimmed by 5 bases and J by 7 bases, leaving 14 bases between them. The germline gives CDR1 SNHLY, CDR2 FYNNEI. The CDR3 nucleotides are TGTGCCAGCAGTTCAGACCGGGGTACTGAAAAACTGTTTTTT. This translates into CASSSDRGTEKLFF. The full variable domain, rest sourced from reference TRBV2 and TRBJ1-4, is EPEVTQTPSHQVTQMGQEVILRCVPISNHLYFYWYRQILGQKVEFLVSFYNNEISEKSEIFDDQFSVERPDGSNFTLKIRSTKLEDSAMYFCASSSDRGTEKLFFGSGTQLSVL.

V is TRBV7-9 and J is TRBJ1-1; TRBD1 is a possible D gene (5 bases). The CDR3 has 10 residues. V was shortened by 10 bases and J by 4 bases, with 7 bases between the two germline ends. CDR1 and CDR2 (germline): SEHNR, FQNEAQ (reference sequence). Written as DNA, the CDR3 is TGTGCCACCGGGGGCACTGAAGCTTTCTTT. This sequence encodes CATGGTEAFF.

This chain uses TRBV2 with TRBJ1-1, with D unresolved. From germline, CDR1 is SNHLY and CDR2 FYNNEI. Trimming shortened V by 2 bases and J by 0 bases, and 7 bases separated the two germline ends. CDR3 length: 14 residues. The DNA of the CDR3 is TGTGCCAGCAGTGAACGGTCCATGAACACTGAAGCTTTCTTT. Translated, it gives CASSERSMNTEAFF.

This clonotype has a count of ten or more. The CDR3 region has the DNA TGTGCCAGCAGCTTGAGGGTCAGGGCGATTTACAATGAGCAGTTCTTC. This sequence encodes CASSLRVRAIYNEQFF. The V call is TRBV5-6, the J call TRBJ2-1; D may be TRBD1 (5 bases). The CDR3 loop spans 16 amino acids. V shed 1 base and J shed 4 bases, with 15 bases lying between them. CDR1 and CDR2 from the germline V gene are SGHDT and YYEEEE. The full variable domain, rest sourced from reference TRBV5-6 and TRBJ2-1, is DAGVTQSPTHLIKTRGQQVTLRCSPKSGHDTVSWYQQALGQGPQFIFQYYEEEERQRGNFPDRFSGHQFPNYSSELNVNALLLGDSALYLCASSLRVRAIYNEQFFGPGTRLTVL.